These 32 T cell receptor beta chains were all obtained from the same sample, sequenced in a study of blood T cell repertoires in COVID-19. This table comes from immunoSEQ multiplex PCR, and its TCRdb copy is limited to in-frame clones, with some not included. The sample yields 80,000 to 95,000 clones, approximately 83% seen once. The sequenced material came from peripheral blood. The receptors shown here come from a woman of 80 years or more with active or convalescent COVID-19.

This rearrangement joins TRBV28 to TRBJ2-1, with 7 bases that match TRBD2. This CDR3 spans 16 amino acids. Trimming removed 5 bases from V and 3 bases from J; junction bases left unmatched: 10. CDR1 and CDR2 (germline): MDHEN, SYDVKM. This chain's CDR3 is CASSITAGTNYNEQFF. CDR3 in DNA: TGTGCCAGCAGTATCACTGCCGGGACTAACTACAATGAGCAGTTCTTC.

This clone occurred once. For the CDR3, the DNA is TGTGCCAGCTCGCCTCCTATAGCGGGGGGCTTCAGCTCCTACAATGAGCAGTTCTTC. It codes for CASSPPIAGGFSSYNEQFF. The rearrangement uses TRBV18 and TRBJ2-1, with TRBD2 identical over 10 bases. Germline CDR1 KGHSH, CDR2 LQKENI. The CDR3 runs 19 residues. V was pared by 6 bases and J by 0 bases, with 14 bases of the junction left unmatched.

The chain has TRBV2 and TRBJ2-5, with TRBD2 identical over 7 bases. Germline values: CDR1 SNHLY, CDR2 FYNNEI. The CDR3 runs to 15 residues. Unmatched junction bases numbered 9, after V lost 3 bases and J lost 5 bases. Here the CDR3 DNA reads TGTGCCAGCAGTGAGGGAGGGGCACCCAGGGAGACCCAGTACTTC. Protein sequence: CASSEGGAPRETQYF. The whole variable domain, remainder taken from reference TRBV2 and TRBJ2-5, is EPEVTQTPSHQVTQMGQEVILRCVPISNHLYFYWYRQILGQKVEFLVSFYNNEISEKSEIFDDQFSVERPDGSNFTLKIRSTKLEDSAMYFCASSEGGAPRETQYFGPGTRLLVL.

This chain links TRBV7-9 with TRBJ1-2; D uncertain. The V end lost 1 base, the J end lost 2 bases, and 5 bases lay between the germline ends. In germline, CDR1 is SEHNR, CDR2 FQNEAQ (reference sequence). This CDR3 is built from 13 residues. The CDR3 loop is CASSLEQNYGYTF. CDR3 DNA: TGTGCCAGCAGCTTAGAACAGAACTATGGCTACACCTTC. Full variable domain (remainder filled in from reference TRBV7-9 and TRBJ1-2): DTGVSQNPRHKITKRGQNVTFRCDPISEHNRLYWYRQTLGQGPEFLTYFQNEAQLEKSRLLSDRFSAERPKGSFSTLEIQRTEQGDSAMYLCASSLEQNYGYTFGSGTRLTVV.

This clone is a singleton in its sample. The V and J genes are TRBV5-1 and TRBJ2-3; 7 nucleotides match TRBD2. The germline V gene has CDR1 SGHRS and CDR2 YFSETQ. The CDR3 loop spans 17 amino acids. With V trimmed by 0 bases and J by 4 bases, 11 bases remained unmatched. This CDR3 is CASSLEGRRGGADTQYF. CDR3 sequence (DNA): TGCGCCAGCAGCTTGGAAGGTCGCCGGGGAGGGGCAGATACGCAGTATTTT.

The V call is TRBV7-2, the J call TRBJ1-4; D possibly corresponds to TRBD1 (6 bases). CDR3 length: 15 amino acids. CDR1 is SGHTA, CDR2 FQGNSA, per germline. V was pared by 1 base and J by 7 bases, with 13 bases between. The DNA of the CDR3 is TGTGCCAGCAGCTTAGATGCCAGGGGCTCTGAAAAACTGTTTTTT. Translation: CASSLDARGSEKLFF.

The chain recombines TRBV19 with TRBJ2-1; TRBD2 matches 15 bases. Looked up from germline, CDR1 is LNHDA and CDR2 is SQIVND (reference sequence). The CDR3 consists of 21 residues. V was pared by 3 bases and J by 1 base, with 13 bases of the junction left unmatched. CDR3 region: CASSINAPGLAGGGSYNEQFF. CDR3 nucleotides: TGTGCCAGTAGTATTAATGCTCCGGGACTAGCGGGAGGAGGGTCCTACAATGAGCAGTTCTTC.

The rearrangement uses TRBV14 and TRBJ1-5; 9 positions match TRBD1. Germline CDR1 and CDR2: SGHDN and FVKESK. V shed 8 bases, J shed 4 bases, and the junction held 3 bases outside the gene matches. CDR3 length: 13 residues. In DNA form, the CDR3 reads TGTGCCAGCGGAGGGACAGGGAATCAGCCCCAGCATTTT. Translation: CASGGTGNQPQHF.

This rearrangement joins TRBV20-1 to TRBJ2-7; D remains ambiguous. The CDR3 is made up of 11 amino acids. Trimming removed 4 bases at V and 6 bases at J, with 10 bases between. CDR1 and CDR2 (germline): DFQATT, SNEGSKA (reference sequence). CDR3 sequence: CSAKSSFEQYF. The CDR3, as DNA: TGCAGTGCTAAATCCTCTTTCGAGCAGTACTTC.

The count of this clone is one. The V gene is TRBV2, the J gene TRBJ2-5; TRBD1 aligns across 8 bases. The germline gives CDR1 SNHLY, CDR2 FYNNEI. This CDR3 is 13 amino acids long. V lost 8 bases, J lost 4 bases, and 6 bases stayed unmatched. The CDR3 region has the DNA TGTGCCAGCCAGCGACAGGGGCGAGAGACCCAGTACTTC. Residues: CASQRQGRETQYF.

J is TRBJ1-3 and V is TRBV10-3, with D hard to call. The CDR3 totals 13 residues. Germline lookup yields CDR1 ENHRY and CDR2 SYGVKD. V was clipped by 4 bases and J by 3 bases, with 7 bases between them. The CDR3 DNA reads as TGTGCCATCAGTGTCACTGTTGGAAACACCATATATTTT. Translation: CAISVTVGNTIYF.

The rearrangement links TRBV2 to TRBJ1-2, with 10 nucleotides matching TRBD1. The CDR3 loop spans 16 amino acids. The V gene's germline CDR1 is SNHLY and CDR2 FYNNEI. With 7 bases clipped from V and 2 bases from J, the junction kept 10 bases outside the gene matches. This CDR3 reads CASMFGGTGDNYGYTF. CDR3 bases: TGTGCCAGCATGTTCGGGGGGACAGGGGACAACTATGGCTACACCTTC. Complete variable domain (other parts from reference TRBV2 and TRBJ1-2): EPEVTQTPSHQVTQMGQEVILRCVPISNHLYFYWYRQILGQKVEFLVSFYNNEISEKSEIFDDQFSVERPDGSNFTLKIRSTKLEDSAMYFCASMFGGTGDNYGYTFGSGTRLTVV.

V usage is TRBV10-3 and J usage is TRBJ1-1, with a tentative D call TRBD1 (6 bases). V lost 2 bases, J lost 5 bases, and 15 bases lay in between. The CDR3 consists of 15 residues. From germline, CDR1 is ENHRY and CDR2 SYGVKD. The CDR3 sequence: CAISEQATQGTEAFF. CDR3 sequence (DNA): TGTGCCATCAGTGAGCAAGCAACACAGGGTACTGAAGCTTTCTTT.

Here the CDR3 reads CASSPHRDRAPGDEQFF. In DNA, the CDR3 is TGCGCCAGCAGCCCGCACCGGGACAGGGCCCCGGGGGATGAGCAGTTCTTC. The rearrangement links TRBV5-1 to TRBJ2-1; the match to TRBD1 covers 9 bases. The junction had 16 bases not matched to a gene; V was cut back by 4 bases and J by 8 bases. This CDR3 is built from 17 residues. In germline, CDR1 is SGHRS, CDR2 YFSETQ.

A few counts support this clone. The rearrangement links TRBV9 to TRBJ2-2; D is ambiguous. V was trimmed by 1 base and J by 5 bases, leaving 6 bases between them. Germline loops: CDR1 SGDLS, CDR2 YYNGEE. CDR3 length equals 13 residues. CDR3 sequence (DNA): TGTGCCAGCAGCGTATCCGGGACCGGGGAGCTGTTTTTT. Amino acids: CASSVSGTGELFF.

The chain links TRBV30 to TRBJ1-1; D not certain. Germline V gene data show CDR1 as GTSNPN and CDR2 as SVGIG (reference sequence). The length of the CDR3 is 14 residues. V lost 3 bases and J lost 0, with 11 bases in between. The CDR3 loop reads CAWRWSLMNTEAFF. The CDR3 DNA follows: TGTGCCTGGAGGTGGAGTCTAATGAACACTGAAGCTTTCTTT.

The chain is built from TRBV7-6 and TRBJ2-2, with 7 bases lining up with TRBD1. Looked up from germline, CDR1 is SGHVS and CDR2 is FNYEAQ. The CDR3 runs 16 residues. V was clipped by 6 bases and J by 0 bases; unmatched bases: 7. DNA of the CDR3: TGTGCCAGCAGACTACTACAGGGGTCGAACACCGGGGAGCTGTTTTTT. It codes for CASRLLQGSNTGELFF. The complete variable domain, with remaining parts taken from reference TRBV7-6 and TRBJ2-2, reads GAGVSQSPRYKVTKRGQDVALRCDPISGHVSLYWYRQALGQGPEFLTYFNYEAQQDKSGLPNDRFSAERPEGSISTLTIQRTEQRDSAMYRCASRLLQGSNTGELFFGEGSRLTVL.

This rearrangement joins TRBV7-2 to TRBJ2-3; TRBD2 matches 9 bases. CDR3 length: 16 amino acids. CDR1 is SGHTA and CDR2 is FQGNSA in the germline V gene. V lost 4 bases and J lost 7; bases outside the gene matches: 12. For the CDR3, the DNA is TGTGCCAGCAGCTCCAATGGGCGGGGGGGCCTCCATACGCAGTATTTT. It is translated as CASSSNGRGGLHTQYF.

This rearrangement joins TRBV5-1 to TRBJ1-5; D gene uncertain. The V and J ends lost 2 bases and 1 base respectively, with 7 bases between them. The CDR3 has 14 amino acids. CDR1 is SGHRS, CDR2 YFSETQ, per germline. The CDR3 bases are TGCGCCAGCAGCTTAGGAGAGAGCAATCAGCCCCAGCATTTT. Translation: CASSLGESNQPQHF.

The rearrangement joins TRBV28 to TRBJ2-7; possibly TRBD1 for D (5 bases). V shed 4 bases and J shed 5 bases, with 9 bases lying between them. The germline V gene has CDR1 MDHEN and CDR2 SYDVKM. This CDR3 comprises 12 residues. This chain's CDR3 is CASSSGFHEQYF. For the CDR3, the DNA is TGTGCCAGCAGTTCAGGGTTCCACGAGCAGTACTTC.

The rearrangement uses TRBV2 and TRBJ2-1; 10 bases agree with TRBD2. CDR3 size: 17 residues. V gave up 5 bases and J gave up 8 bases; unmatched junction bases: 15. Germline CDR1 and CDR2: SNHLY and FYNNEI. CDR3 in amino acids: CASSRTSGTGRWDEQFF. The CDR3 DNA sequence: TGTGCCAGCAGTAGGACTAGCGGAACAGGCCGTTGGGATGAGCAGTTCTTC.

This sequence joins TRBV28 and TRBJ1-3; D is unresolved. Looked up from germline, CDR1 is MDHEN and CDR2 is SYDVKM. Trimming removed 3 bases from V and 4 bases from J, with 16 bases in between. CDR3 length equals 16 residues. CDR3 sequence: CASSFLGRREGNTIYF. In DNA form, the CDR3 reads TGTGCCAGCAGTTTTCTGGGCCGCCGCGAAGGAAACACCATATATTTT.

The V gene is TRBV28, the J gene TRBJ1-3; a weak D match, TRBD1 (6 bases). The CDR3 is 18 residues long. Germline V gene sequence: CDR1 MDHEN, CDR2 SYDVKM. The V end lost 4 bases, the J end lost 0 bases, and 19 bases lay between the germline ends. The chain's CDR3 is CASSSLPGQLVSGNTIYF. DNA for the CDR3: TGTGCCAGCAGTTCTCTTCCGGGACAACTTGTCTCTGGAAACACCATATATTTT.

CDR3 region: CASSEAQGPPQETQYF. DNA for the CDR3: TGTGCCAGCAGTGAAGCTCAGGGGCCTCCTCAAGAGACCCAGTACTTC. The chain joins TRBV6-1 to TRBJ2-5; D might be TRBD1 (6 bases). V dropped 0 bases and J dropped 2 bases, with 13 bases sitting between them. The germline CDR1 and CDR2 sequences are MNHNS and SASEGT. The CDR3 covers 16 residues.

The rearrangement joins TRBV5-1 to TRBJ1-3; no firm D call. The CDR3 covers 15 residues. Germline values: CDR1 SGHRS, CDR2 YFSETQ. The V and J ends lost 0 bases and 0 bases respectively, with 7 bases between them. This CDR3 is CASSLGPSSGNTIYF. The CDR3 region has the DNA TGCGCCAGCAGCTTGGGTCCCAGCTCTGGAAACACCATATATTTT.

The V and J genes are TRBV5-1 and TRBJ1-2, with a weak D call TRBD1 (6 bases). The germline V gene has CDR1 SGHRS and CDR2 YFSETQ. Trimming shortened V by 0 bases and J by 1 base, and 10 bases separated the two germline ends. The CDR3 has 15 amino acids. This CDR3 reads CASSLDGQLNYGYTF. The CDR3 DNA sequence: TGCGCCAGCAGCTTGGACGGACAGCTTAACTATGGCTACACCTTC.

Comments on this clone: Other DNA variants within this sample encode the same CDR3. This rearrangement joins TRBV20-1 to TRBJ2-7; no firm D call. The CDR3 spans 11 residues. Germline CDR1 and CDR2: DFQATT and SNEGSKA (reference sequence). CDR3 sequence (DNA): TGCAGCGCACGGAGTAGCTACGAGCAGTACTTC. It codes for CSARSSYEQYF.

The V gene is TRBV28, the J gene TRBJ2-7; 13 bases agree with TRBD2. The CDR3 contains 14 residues. The junction had 11 bases not matched to a gene; V was cut back by 6 bases and J by 12 bases. In germline, CDR1 is MDHEN, CDR2 SYDVKM. CDR3 sequence (DNA): TGTGCCAGCAGGGAACCGGGACTAGCGGGGTGGTTGTACTTC. Its protein is CASREPGLAGWLYF.

The chain uses TRBV28 and TRBJ1-2; perhaps TRBD1 as D (6 bases). Germline V lookup: CDR1 MDHEN, CDR2 SYDVKM. V gave up 4 bases and J gave up 8 bases, with 17 bases separating them. The CDR3 loop spans 14 amino acids. CDR3 nucleotides: TGTGCCAGCAGTTATGGGGGACAACCGTCGGGCTACACCTTC. Translating it yields CASSYGGQPSGYTF.

The V gene is TRBV19, the J gene TRBJ1-1; D remains unclear. The germline gives CDR1 LNHDA, CDR2 SQIVND (reference sequence). The CDR3 has 11 amino acids. V was shortened by 4 bases and J by 10 bases, with 10 bases between the two germline ends. The CDR3 is CASSNGRGAFF. The CDR3 DNA is TGTGCCAGTAGTAACGGACGGGGAGCTTTCTTT.

The V gene is TRBV4-3, the J gene TRBJ2-6, with TRBD1 as a possible D gene (5 bases). This CDR3 is built from 18 residues. V lost 0 bases and J 2 bases, leaving 14 bases between the germline ends. Germline V gives CDR1 LGHNA, CDR2 YSLEER. The CDR3 nucleotides are TGCGCCAGCAGCCAAGATGGTAGAAGGGGAACTGGGGCCAACGTCCTGACTTTC. This translates into CASSQDGRRGTGANVLTF.

This clone was found once. The J gene is TRBJ2-2, the V gene TRBV5-6; 7 bases are shared with TRBD1. The CDR3 is made up of 15 amino acids. Germline V gives CDR1 SGHDT, CDR2 YYEEEE. V lost 4 bases to trimming and J lost 4 bases; unmatched junction nucleotides: 7. The CDR3 is CASSPGTVITGELFF. DNA of the CDR3: TGTGCCAGCAGCCCCGGGACAGTAATCACCGGGGAGCTGTTTTTT.